These 10 T cell receptor beta chains came from one sample sequenced in a study of CD8+ T cells in alopecia areata. The treatment here: oral pan-JAK inhibitor, 5-10 mg twice daily. After isolation, RNA underwent reverse transcription to generate cDNA as the sequencing template. Profiled with immunoSEQ multiplex PCR; TCRdb holds only in-frame clones, not every one. The table lists 210,000 or so clones, just over 65% of them singletons, with 1% to 1.5% in the top ten. Sequencing used CD4+ T cells sorted from blood, obtained around week 46, from a patient treated with tofacitinib. Receptor source: a human donor with alopecia areata.

The CDR3 sequence: CASIPDRAKDYEQYF. The CDR3 DNA follows: TGTGCCAGCATCCCGGACAGGGCTAAGGACTACGAGCAGTACTTC. This chain links TRBV7-8 with TRBJ2-7; 8 bases are shared with TRBD1. CDR1 is SGHVS, CDR2 FQNEAQ, per germline. J lost 3 bases, V lost 7 bases, and 11 bases had no gene match. The CDR3 runs to 15 residues.

On this clone: The identical CDR3 is also encoded by other nucleotide sequences in the sample. V gene TRBV5-1 combines with J gene TRBJ1-1; possible D gene TRBD1, 5 bases. This CDR3 is 14 amino acids long. Per the germline V gene, CDR1 is SGHRS and CDR2 is YFSETQ. V lost 2 bases, J lost 0 bases, and 8 bases lay in between. CDR3 loop: CASSLGALNTEAFF. The DNA of the CDR3 is TGCGCCAGCAGCTTAGGGGCCTTGAACACTGAAGCTTTCTTT. Using reference TRBV5-1 and TRBJ1-1 for the parts outside the CDR3, the full variable domain is KAGVTQTPRYLIKTRGQQVTLSCSPISGHRSVSWYQQTPGQGLQFLFEYFSETQRNKGNFPGRFSGRQFSNSRSEMNVSTLELGDSALYLCASSLGALNTEAFFGQGTRLTVV.

The rearrangement joins TRBV19 to TRBJ2-3; possible D gene TRBD1, 6 bases. V lost 0 bases, J lost 6 bases, and 16 bases lay in between. The CDR3 has 16 amino acids. Germline V gives CDR1 LNHDA, CDR2 SQIVND (reference sequence). The CDR3, as DNA: TGTGCCAGTAGTATAGACTCGACAGGTCCTCAGGATACGCAGTATTTT. Its protein is CASSIDSTGPQDTQYF.

CDR3 region: CASSLIQGARNIQYF. For the CDR3, the DNA is TGTGCCAGCAGCTTAATTCAGGGGGCTAGGAACATTCAGTACTTC. The chain is built from TRBV5-5 and TRBJ2-4; TRBD1 matches at 8 bases. Germline trimming cut 2 bases from V and 7 bases from J; bases unmatched to any gene: 8. The CDR3 spans 15 residues. Germline CDR1 SGHKS, CDR2 YYEKEE (reference sequence).

This chain links TRBV2 with TRBJ2-1, with 7 bases identical to TRBD1. Per the germline V gene, CDR1 is SNHLY and CDR2 is FYNNEI. The CDR3 consists of 15 residues. Trimming at V came to 3 bases and at J to 5 bases, leaving 7 bases not matched to a gene. Here the CDR3 DNA reads TGTGCCAGCAGTGACCGGACAGGTGGGGACAATGAGCAGTTCTTC. As protein: CASSDRTGGDNEQFF.

The chain is built from TRBV7-2 and TRBJ1-2, with D perhaps matching TRBD1 (6 bases). The CDR3 sequence is 14 residues long. The V end was cut by 5 bases, the J end by 4 bases, with 14 bases between. The V gene's germline CDR1 is SGHTA and CDR2 FQGNSA. This chain's CDR3 is CASSGTGIPYGYTF. The CDR3 nucleotides read TGTGCCAGCAGCGGAACAGGGATACCCTATGGCTACACCTTC.

This chain connects TRBV15 to TRBJ2-1, with TRBD2 matching over 14 bases. V lost 5 bases and J lost 6; bases outside the gene matches: 3. Germline V gene lookup returns CDR1 LNHNV and CDR2 YYDKDF (reference sequence). The length of the CDR3 is 15 residues. The chain's CDR3 is CATSGLAGGLNEQFF. As DNA, the CDR3 is TGTGCCACCAGCGGACTAGCGGGGGGACTCAATGAGCAGTTCTTC.

Only a few counts were recorded for this clone. The chain employs TRBV10-3 and TRBJ2-1, with 9 bases identical to TRBD1. The trim removed 6 bases at V and 8 bases at J, leaving 2 bases unmatched. CDR3 length: 12 amino acids. Germline CDR1 and CDR2: ENHRY and SYGVKD. The CDR3 spells CAISTGGHEQFF. The CDR3, as DNA: TGTGCCATCAGCACAGGGGGCCATGAGCAGTTCTTC.

This clone was observed a handful of times. This sequence joins TRBV7-6 and TRBJ1-1, with D possibly being TRBD1 (6 bases). The ends were cut back, 4 bases at V and 1 base at J, with 13 bases in the middle. Germline V CDR1 and CDR2: SGHVS, FNYEAQ. This CDR3 is 15 amino acids long. Here the CDR3 DNA reads TGTGCCAGCAGCTCGAGGACAGACCGGAACACTGAAGCTTTCTTT. It translates to CASSSRTDRNTEAFF.

A note on this clone: The conserved phenylalanine or tryptophan is not found at the CDR3 terminus, so this likely reflects a read error. Because the CDR3's place on the DNA is in doubt, the DNA is left out and the CDR3 is given as listed by TCRdb. V gene TRBV7-9 combines with J gene TRBJ1-2. Counting both end residues, the CDR3 totals 8 amino acids. Germline V lookup: CDR1 SEHNR, CDR2 FQNEAQ (reference sequence). The CDR3 loop reads CASTIPFI.